The 9 T cell receptor beta chains in this list originate from one sample, sequenced in a study of regulatory T cells in long-lasting Graves disease. The sample's time point: newly diagnosed GD, antithyroid drugs for less than 3 months. RNA isolated from PBMCs was used to make the TCR library. To make TCR beta libraries, researchers used iRepertoire HTBI primers and Arm-PCR of CDR3 regions. From the multiplex PCR reads, TCRdb called clonotypes with MiXCR, one entry per CDR3 protein. The data show a few hundred thousand distinct CDR3 sequences, roughly 10% seen once. This same sample was also part of a study on T cells in Graves' hyperthyroidism and ophthalmopathy.

Sequenced here: peripheral blood mononuclear cells (PBMCs), sampled at new diagnosis, from a patient treated with antithyroid drugs. These receptor sequences come from a woman under 30 with Graves disease.

This clonotype was detected many times. The CDR3 DNA reads as TGTGCCAGCAGCGTAGTTTCAGGCGGCGTCCAAGAGACCCAGTACTTC. Protein sequence: CASSVVSGGVQETQYF. The chain is built from TRBV9 and TRBJ2-5, with D unclear. The length of the CDR3 is 16 residues. CDR1 SGDLS and CDR2 YYNGEE come from the germline V gene. V lost 0 bases and J lost 1, with 13 bases in between.

This clonotype has ten or more counts. The chain recombines TRBV6-1 with TRBJ2-7, with unresolved D. Per germline, CDR1 MNHNS and CDR2 SASEGT. The CDR3 is 13 residues long. V was cut by 1 base and J by 1 base, with 5 bases left in between. The CDR3 spells CASSEGRSYEQYF. The CDR3 DNA sequence: TGTGCCAGCAGTGAAGGACGGTCCTACGAGCAGTACTTC.

This clonotype occurred many times. The chain links TRBV7-2 to TRBJ1-5, with unresolved D. Deletions cut 5 bases from V and 6 bases from J, with 11 bases between. The germline gives CDR1 SGHTA, CDR2 FQGNSA. This CDR3 has 13 residues. CDR3 loop: CASSDRAAQPQHF. As DNA, the CDR3 is TGTGCCAGCAGCGATAGGGCGGCTCAGCCCCAGCATTTT.

The J gene is TRBJ2-1, the V gene TRBV5-1; a possible D gene is TRBD1 (6 bases). Trimming took off 0 bases at V and 6 bases at J, with 13 bases between the two ends. The CDR3 contains 15 residues. The V gene's germline CDR1 is SGHRS and CDR2 YFSETQ. The CDR3 DNA sequence: TGCGCCAGCAGCTTGGGGGCTGGGGGCCGCAATGAGCAGTTCTTC. Its protein product is CASSLGAGGRNEQFF.

This clonotype was seen repeatedly, ten times or more. The CDR3 here is CASSLGTGVRETQYF. CDR3 DNA: TGTGCCAGCAGTCTAGGGACAGGGGTGCGGGAGACCCAGTACTTC. The chain links TRBV12-3 or TRBV12-4 to TRBJ2-5, with 10 bases fitting TRBD1. V gave up 5 bases and J gave up 5 bases; unmatched junction bases: 8. The length of the CDR3 is 15 residues.

A word on this clonotype: It may be a read error: a sequence one base away is much more abundant. In this CDR3 the conserved last residue, phenylalanine or tryptophan, is missing, so a read error is likely. This chain links TRBV12-3 or TRBV12-4 with TRBJ2-3; possibly TRBD1 for D (5 bases). The assigned J gene may be wrong: the sequence end matches TRBJ1-1 better. The CDR3 runs 15 residues. CDR3 loop: CASSERVLGGTEAFL. The DNA for the CDR3 is TGTGCCAGCAGTGAAAGGGTACTCGGGGGTACTGAAGCTTTCCTT.

As for this clonotype: A clone one base away is much larger, so this may be a read error. V usage is TRBV20-1 and J usage is TRBJ2-7, with 10 bases that match TRBD2. Germline CDR1 DFQATT, CDR2 SNEGSKA (reference sequence). The CDR3 is made up of 13 amino acids. The junction had 9 bases not matched to a gene; V was cut back by 3 bases and J by 10 bases. CDR3 sequence reads: CSASLAGVTVQYF. The DNA for the CDR3 is TGCAGTGCTAGCCTAGCGGGAGTCACGGTTCAGTACTTC.

This clonotype was recorded once. This chain joins TRBV19 and TRBJ1-4; D gene ambiguous. Trimming stripped 1 base from V and 7 bases from J, with 16 bases between. This CDR3 has 16 residues. CDR1 is LNHDA, CDR2 SQIVND, per germline (reference sequence). Here the CDR3 reads CASSIGSSGSGEKLFF. The CDR3 bases are TGTGCCAGTAGTATAGGGTCCAGTGGTTCGGGTGAAAAACTGTTTTTT. The complete variable domain, with remaining parts taken from reference TRBV19 and TRBJ1-4, reads DGGITQSPKYLFRKEGQNVTLSCEQNLNHDAMYWYRQDPGQGLRLIYYSQIVNDFQKGDIAEGYSVSREKKESFPLTVTSAQKNPTAFYLCASSIGSSGSGEKLFFGSGTQLSVL.

The chain is built from TRBV7-8 and TRBJ2-7; the match to TRBD2 covers 9 bases. V shed 3 bases, J shed 3 bases, and the junction held 6 bases outside the gene matches. CDR3 length: 15 amino acids. Germline CDR1 reads SGHVS; CDR2 reads FQNEAQ. The chain's CDR3 is CASSFGTSKLYEQYF. In DNA form, the CDR3 reads TGTGCCAGCAGCTTTGGGACTAGCAAGCTCTACGAGCAGTACTTC.